The rows below give T cell receptor beta chains drawn from one sample of a study of cytomegalovirus exposure and HLA in healthy donors. TCRdb keeps only in-frame clones here, not all; method: immunoSEQ multiplex PCR. The top ten hold about 1.5% of the sample, which has around 170,000 clones, roughly 82% seen once. The sequenced material came from PBMCs. These receptors came from a man in his forties in good health and CMV-seronegative. Both conserved end residues are part of each CDR3. The D gene is left open where the match is weak. Some rows mark clone size as missing; the rest say once, few, many or name a class of expanded clone.

V gene	J gene	D gene	clone size	CDR3 protein	CDR3 DNA
TRBV30	TRBJ2-3	TRBD2	few	CAWSVSSGGSTDTQYF	TGTGCCTGGAGTGTATCTAGCGGGGGAAGCACAGATACGCAGTATTTT
TRBV7-3	TRBJ2-7	TRBD2	-	CASSRYLGGGEQYF	TGTGCCAGCAGCCGCTACCTCGGGGGGGGCGAGCAGTACTTC
TRBV27	TRBJ2-7	-	-	CASSLSRRNSYEQYF	TGTGCCAGCAGTTTATCAAGGCGGAACTCCTACGAGCAGTACTTC
TRBV28	TRBJ1-1	TRBD1	-	CASRADRGRRAFF	TGTGCCAGCAGGGCCGACAGGGGACGAAGGGCTTTCTTT
TRBV30	TRBJ1-2	-	-	CAWSDWEGRTYGYTF	TGTGCCTGGAGTGATTGGGAGGGGAGGACCTATGGCTACACCTTC
TRBV7-6	TRBJ2-3	TRBD2	-	CASSLNYGGKDTQYF	TGTGCCAGCAGCTTAAACTACGGGGGGAAGGATACGCAGTATTTT
TRBV6-5	TRBJ2-1	TRBD2	-	CASSGTSGGRQFF	TGTGCCAGCAGTGGGACTAGCGGGGGCAGGCAGTTCTTC
TRBV28	TRBJ1-5	TRBD1	-	CASNSGTVSNQPQHF	TGTGCCAGCAATTCCGGGACAGTTAGCAATCAGCCCCAGCATTTT
TRBV29-1	TRBJ1-2	-	-	CSVEGRGGKGPRGYTF	TGCAGCGTTGAAGGGAGGGGGGGGAAGGGCCCGCGGGGCTACACCTTC
TRBV28	TRBJ1-1	TRBD1	-	CASRTLQGATNTEAFF	TGTGCCAGCAGAACACTACAGGGGGCTACGAACACTGAAGCTTTCTTT
TRBV6-1	TRBJ1-2	TRBD1	-	CASRAGQGGGYTF	TGTGCCAGCAGGGCGGGACAGGGAGGTGGCTACACCTTC
TRBV19	TRBJ2-2	TRBD2	-	CASSRSGMAGELFF	TGTGCCAGTAGCCGGAGCGGGATGGCCGGGGAGCTGTTTTTT
TRBV11-3	TRBJ2-5	-	-	CASSLDRFSTQYF	TGTGCCAGCAGCTTAGACCGGTTTTCGACCCAGTACTTC
TRBV30	TRBJ1-5	TRBD1	once	CAWSGGQAPNQPQHF	TGTGCCTGGAGTGGGGGACAGGCGCCAAATCAGCCCCAGCATTTT
TRBV30	TRBJ2-3	-	few	CAWSRIDSSTDTQYF	TGTGCCTGGAGTCGGATCGACAGTAGCACAGATACGCAGTATTTT
TRBV2	TRBJ1-2	TRBD1	-	CASRGQGDPLYGYTF	TGTGCCAGCAGGGGACAGGGGGACCCCCTCTATGGCTACACCTTC
TRBV27	TRBJ1-2	TRBD1	-	CASSPWVQGVRNYGYTF	TGTGCCAGCAGTCCATGGGTTCAGGGGGTGCGTAACTATGGCTACACCTTC
TRBV6-5	TRBJ2-7	-	-	CASTRAAGRTYEQYF	TGTGCCAGCACTCGGGCGGCGGGTCGTACTTACGAGCAGTACTTC
TRBV9	TRBJ2-1	TRBD1	-	CASSAGQGAYNEQFF	TGTGCCAGCAGCGCCGGACAGGGGGCCTACAATGAGCAGTTCTTC
TRBV2	TRBJ1-1	-	once	CASSEYSGGGVAFF	TGTGCCAGCAGTGAGTACAGCGGTGGTGGGGTAGCTTTCTTT
TRBV7-9	TRBJ2-7	-	-	CASSLAGGGGRREQYF	TGTGCCAGCAGCTTAGCCGGTGGAGGGGGCCGGCGGGAGCAGTACTTC
TRBV6-1	TRBJ1-5	-	-	CASSEEVAGGGQPQHF	TGTGCCAGCAGTGAAGAGGTTGCGGGGGGGGGTCAGCCCCAGCATTTT
TRBV5-1	TRBJ1-5	TRBD1	-	CASSPTGGNQPQHF	TGCGCCAGCAGCCCGACAGGGGGCAATCAGCCCCAGCATTTT
TRBV9	TRBJ2-5	TRBD2	-	CASSRLAGGPQETQYF	TGTGCCAGCAGCAGACTAGCGGGGGGGCCCCAAGAGACCCAGTACTTC
TRBV28	TRBJ2-4	-	-	CASIPSLARGALAKNIQYF	TGTGCCAGCATTCCATCGCTAGCTCGGGGGGCCTTAGCCAAAAACATTCAGTACTTC
TRBV29-1	TRBJ2-3	TRBD2	-	CSVRLAGGTDTQYF	TGCAGCGTTAGGCTAGCGGGGGGCACAGATACGCAGTATTTT
TRBV28	TRBJ1-1	-	-	CASHYGQKAFF	TGTGCCAGCCATTACGGACAGAAAGCTTTCTTT
TRBV6-1	TRBJ2-1	-	-	CASTKQSSYNEQFF	TGTGCCAGCACCAAACAGAGCTCCTACAATGAGCAGTTCTTC
TRBV19	TRBJ2-3	TRBD2	-	CASTRGTSADTQYF	TGTGCCAGTACCAGGGGGACTAGCGCGGATACGCAGTATTTT
TRBV11-2	TRBJ2-5	-	-	CASSLDRSAAQETQYF	TGTGCCAGCAGCTTAGATCGTTCAGCGGCCCAAGAGACCCAGTACTTC
TRBV5-4	TRBJ1-2	TRBD1	-	CASSLDGLGDRGNGYTF	TGTGCCAGCAGCTTGGACGGTCTGGGGGACAGGGGTAATGGCTACACCTTC
TRBV6-6	TRBJ1-2	-	few	CASTRTESDGYTF	TGTGCCAGCACCCGCACAGAATCCGATGGCTACACCTTC
TRBV6-1	TRBJ1-1	-	-	CASSPVSGAKTEAFF	TGTGCCAGCAGTCCCGTTTCAGGGGCTAAAACTGAAGCTTTCTTT
TRBV30	TRBJ2-7	-	once	CAWSDKVTVSSYEQYF	TGTGCCTGGTCAGACAAGGTTACGGTGAGCTCCTACGAGCAGTACTTC
TRBV9	TRBJ2-7	-	few	CASSVQGFPWDEQYF	TGTGCCAGCAGCGTACAGGGCTTCCCCTGGGACGAGCAGTACTTC
TRBV28	TRBJ2-3	TRBD1	-	CASSLTDRPPQNTQYF	TGTGCCAGCAGTTTGACGGACAGGCCACCACAGAATACGCAGTATTTT
TRBV5-1	TRBJ2-3	-	-	CASSLSADTQYF	TGCGCCAGCAGCTTGTCGGCAGATACGCAGTATTTT
TRBV4-3	TRBJ2-7	TRBD1	-	CASSPGTGGREQYF	TGCGCCAGCAGCCCCGGGACAGGGGGACGCGAGCAGTACTTC
TRBV11-1	TRBJ1-1	-	-	CASSSPAGVGTEAFF	TGTGCCAGCAGCTCCCCCGCAGGGGTGGGTACTGAAGCTTTCTTT
TRBV25-1	TRBJ2-5	TRBD1	-	CASSSNRGVRETQYF	TGTGCCAGCAGTTCAAACAGGGGAGTTAGGGAGACCCAGTACTTC
TRBV5-1	TRBJ2-2	-	-	CASSPQTVWGAGELFF	TGCGCCAGCAGCCCTCAGACAGTTTGGGGGGCCGGGGAGCTGTTTTTT